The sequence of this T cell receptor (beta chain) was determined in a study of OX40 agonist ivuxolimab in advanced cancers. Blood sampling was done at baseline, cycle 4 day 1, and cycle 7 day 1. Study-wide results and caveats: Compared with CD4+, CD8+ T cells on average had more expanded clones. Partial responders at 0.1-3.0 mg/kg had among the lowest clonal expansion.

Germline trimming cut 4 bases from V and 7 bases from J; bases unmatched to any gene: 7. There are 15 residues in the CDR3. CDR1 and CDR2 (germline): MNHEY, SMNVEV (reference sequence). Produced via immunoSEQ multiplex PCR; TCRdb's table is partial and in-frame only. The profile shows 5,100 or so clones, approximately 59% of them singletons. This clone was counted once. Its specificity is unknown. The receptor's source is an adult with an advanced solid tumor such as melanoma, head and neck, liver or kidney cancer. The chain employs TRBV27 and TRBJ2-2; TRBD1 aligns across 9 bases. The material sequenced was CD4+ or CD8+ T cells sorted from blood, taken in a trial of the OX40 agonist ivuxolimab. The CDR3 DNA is TGTGCCAGCAGTTCCCGGGACAGGGTCAGCGGGGAGCTGTTTTTT. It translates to CASSSRDRVSGELFF.